This T cell receptor (beta chain) was found in a study of CD8 T cells in Susac syndrome. Study-level results: Clonal expansion did not appear in Susac syndrome CD4+ T cell repertoires.

Sequencing of TCR beta was performed on blood CD8+ and CD4+ T cells. RNA amounts of 0.5 to 1 ug underwent reverse transcription with random hexamers. A single record per CDR3 protein comes from TCRdb applying MiXCR to the immunoSEQ multiplex PCR reads. The table has roughly 150,000 distinct CDR3 sequences, approximately 95% seen once. Unmatched junction bases numbered 8, after V lost 7 bases and J lost 7 bases. The length of the CDR3 is 15 residues. Remarks on this clonotype: Antigen unknown.

Sample: CD4+ T cells from PBMCs. The rearrangement links TRBV12-3 or TRBV12-4 to TRBJ2-1, with TRBD2 matching 12 bases. The sequence came from a human donor with Susac syndrome. For the CDR3, the DNA is TGTGCCAGCACCCCTAGCGGGGGGGCGGGGAATGAGCAGTTCTTC. This codes for CASTPSGGAGNEQFF.